Each of the 26 T cell receptor beta chains below was sequenced from the same sample in a study of control samples from healthy donors and cancer patients. Profiling relied on immunoSEQ multiplex PCR, and the TCRdb table lists in-frame clones only, not all of them. Of roughly 190,000 clones in the sample, about 90% were seen once. Sequencing was carried out using blood. These receptor sequences come from a man aged 25 to 40 in good health.

This chain links TRBV5-4 with TRBJ2-7, with D possibly matching TRBD2 (7 bases). This CDR3 region has 16 residues. Trimming left V 2 bases short and J 4 bases short, with 19 bases between. CDR1 is SGHNT, CDR2 YYREEE, per germline (reference sequence). The CDR3 protein is CASSFRLGGGVYEQYF. Here the CDR3 DNA reads TGTGCCAGCAGCTTTCGACTTGGAGGGGGGGTTTACGAGCAGTACTTC.

V gene TRBV9 combines with J gene TRBJ1-2, with D possibly TRBD1 on 6 matching bases. Trimming cost V 0 bases and J 5 bases, with 8 bases left between them. From germline, CDR1 is SGDLS and CDR2 YYNGEE. The CDR3 length is 13 residues. The CDR3 reads CASSVEQGYGYTF. DNA of the CDR3: TGTGCCAGCAGCGTAGAACAGGGTTATGGCTACACCTTC.

This chain connects TRBV14 to TRBJ1-3; 7 bases align to TRBD1. This CDR3 region has 15 residues. Germline loops: CDR1 SGHDN, CDR2 FVKESK. Germline trimming cut 2 bases from V and 4 bases from J; bases unmatched to any gene: 5. The CDR3 protein is CASSQNRGQGNTIYF. As DNA, the CDR3 is TGTGCCAGCAGCCAAAACAGGGGCCAGGGAAACACCATATATTTT. Combining the CDR3 with reference TRBV14 and TRBJ1-3 gives the whole variable domain EAGVTQFPSHSVIEKGQTVTLRCDPISGHDNLYWYRRVMGKEIKFLLHFVKESKQDESGMPNNRFLAERTGGTYSTLKVQPAELEDSGVYFCASSQNRGQGNTIYFGEGSWLTVV.

This rearrangement joins TRBV2 to TRBJ1-5; tentative D call: TRBD1 (5 bases). There are 13 residues in the CDR3. V was trimmed by 7 bases and J by 0 bases, leaving 7 bases between them. Germline V lookup: CDR1 SNHLY, CDR2 FYNNEI. The CDR3 coding sequence is TGTGCCAGCACGGGGGATAGCAATCAGCCCCAGCATTTT. Translating gives CASTGDSNQPQHF. The full variable domain, with the rest looked up from reference TRBV2 and TRBJ1-5, is EPEVTQTPSHQVTQMGQEVILRCVPISNHLYFYWYRQILGQKVEFLVSFYNNEISEKSEIFDDQFSVERPDGSNFTLKIRSTKLEDSAMYFCASTGDSNQPQHFGDGTRLSIL.

V and J are TRBV5-1 and TRBJ2-1; D gene unclear. Germline values: CDR1 SGHRS, CDR2 YFSETQ. The CDR3 sequence is 14 residues long. V was clipped by 2 bases and J by 4 bases, with 10 bases between them. The CDR3 loop reads CASSLNGEYNEQFF. The DNA for the CDR3 is TGCGCCAGCAGCTTAAATGGGGAATACAATGAGCAGTTCTTC.

CDR3 in DNA: TGTGCCAGCAGCTTGGAGACAGGCGCTGCCGAAGCTTTCTTT. Encoded protein: CASSLETGAAEAFF. The genes are TRBV5-4 and TRBJ1-1; D may be TRBD1 (6 bases). V lost 0 bases, J lost 8 bases, and 14 bases lay in between. The CDR3 runs to 14 residues. Germline CDR1 is SGHNT and CDR2 is YYREEE (reference sequence).

This sequence joins TRBV24-1 and TRBJ2-7; TRBD2 might be the D (6 bases). The CDR3 sequence is 11 residues long. CDR1 KGHDR and CDR2 SFDVKD come from the germline V gene. This chain's CDR3 is CAAGRGYEQYF. CDR3 bases: TGTGCAGCCGGGAGAGGCTACGAGCAGTACTTC.

Comment on this clone: The same CDR3 also results from other DNA sequences found in this sample. This rearrangement joins TRBV30 to TRBJ1-6; 7 bases are a match to TRBD1. The CDR3 is 13 residues long. Per the germline V gene, CDR1 is GTSNPN and CDR2 is SVGIG (reference sequence). V was pared by 1 base and J by 6 bases, with 0 bases of the junction left unmatched. DNA for the CDR3: TGTGCCTGGAGTGGACAGGGTAATTCACCCCTCCACTTT. This codes for CAWSGQGNSPLHF. Drawing the rest from reference TRBV30 and TRBJ1-6, the complete variable domain is SQTIHQWPATLVQPVGSPLSLECTVEGTSNPNLYWYRQAAGRGLQLLFYSVGIGQISSEVPQNLSASRPQDRQFILSSKKLLLSDSGFYLCAWSGQGNSPLHFGNGTRLTVT.

This rearrangement joins TRBV4-2 to TRBJ1-1; D is unclear. Germline CDR1 reads LGHNA; CDR2 reads YNFKEQ. V lost 0 bases to trimming and J lost 1 base, with 9 bases between them. The CDR3 has 15 residues. CDR3 protein: CASSQDQAPNTEAFF. CDR3 DNA: TGTGCCAGCAGCCAAGATCAGGCCCCGAACACTGAAGCTTTCTTT.

This clone was counted between two and nine times. This chain uses TRBV10-3 with TRBJ1-1; TRBD1 matches at 12 bases. The J segment lost 1 base and the V segment lost 4 bases, leaving 7 bases of the junction unmatched. The CDR3 runs to 17 residues. CDR1 is ENHRY, CDR2 SYGVKD, per germline. CDR3 sequence reads: CAISGGTGGLKNTEAFF. CDR3 nucleotide sequence: TGTGCCATCAGTGGCGGGACAGGGGGCTTGAAGAACACTGAAGCTTTCTTT.

The J gene is TRBJ2-1, the V gene TRBV11-3; D ambiguous. This CDR3 has 12 amino acids. Trimming pared 7 bases from V and 9 bases from J, leaving 13 bases between. CDR1 and CDR2 from the germline V gene are SGHNT and YENEEA. CDR3 region: CASMSPPGEQFF. DNA of the CDR3: TGTGCCAGCATGAGCCCACCCGGTGAGCAGTTCTTC.

The chain joins TRBV27 to TRBJ2-1; 13 positions match TRBD2. Germline assignment: CDR1 MNHEY and CDR2 SMNVEV (reference sequence). This CDR3 has 15 residues. V gave up 2 bases and J gave up 9 bases; unmatched junction bases: 4. The chain's CDR3 is CASSLRTSGGAEQFF. The CDR3 coding sequence is TGTGCCAGCAGTTTACGGACTAGCGGGGGTGCTGAGCAGTTCTTC.

The chain employs TRBV5-6 and TRBJ1-2; weak D call: TRBD1 (5 bases). CDR3 length: 12 residues. Germline V gives CDR1 SGHDT, CDR2 YYEEEE. V was pared by 2 bases and J by 8 bases, with 10 bases between. The CDR3 nucleotides read TGTGCCAGCAGCTTTTCAGGGAAGGGCTACACCTTC. Residues: CASSFSGKGYTF.

The chain couples TRBV2 to TRBJ1-1; the D is unclear. V shed 4 bases and J shed 0 bases, with 6 bases lying between them. Germline V gene data show CDR1 as SNHLY and CDR2 as FYNNEI. The CDR3 runs to 13 residues. CDR3 protein: CASSGQMNTEAFF. The CDR3 DNA follows: TGTGCCAGCAGTGGTCAGATGAACACTGAAGCTTTCTTT.

The chain is built from TRBV9 and TRBJ1-6; 7 bases are shared with TRBD1. This CDR3 comprises 14 residues. Per germline, CDR1 SGDLS and CDR2 YYNGEE. The ends lost 3 bases at V and 8 bases at J; junction bases unmatched: 5. This chain's CDR3 is CASSAGGYDSPLHF. DNA for the CDR3: TGTGCCAGCAGCGCAGGGGGGTACGATTCACCCCTCCACTTT.

This clone was observed a single time. The gene calls are TRBV3-1 (or the pseudogene TRBV3-2) and TRBJ1-1; tentatively, D is TRBD1 (5 bases). The length of the CDR3 is 15 residues. Germline CDR1 and CDR2: LGHDT and YNNKEL (reference sequence). Trimming took off 2 bases at V and 0 bases at J, with 10 bases between the two ends. CDR3 sequence reads: CASSQRGGVNTEAFF. CDR3 nucleotide sequence: TGTGCCAGCAGCCAACGAGGAGGGGTGAACACTGAAGCTTTCTTT.

J is TRBJ1-1 and V is TRBV4-1, with D maybe TRBD1 (6 bases). In germline, CDR1 is MGHRA, CDR2 YSYEKL. With 1 base removed from V and 4 bases from J, the gap between germline ends came to 10 bases. This CDR3 has 14 amino acids. For the CDR3, the DNA is TGCGCCAGCAGCCAAGCTAGGGGGGGCACTGAAGCTTTCTTT. It encodes CASSQARGGTEAFF.

This rearrangement joins TRBV5-5 to TRBJ1-4, with a possible D match to TRBD1 (5 bases). This CDR3 contains 15 residues. With 4 bases removed from V and 8 bases from J, the gap between germline ends came to 18 bases. Germline assignment: CDR1 SGHKS and CDR2 YYEKEE (reference sequence). Written as DNA, the CDR3 is TGTGCCAGCAGCATCTCGGAGGGATGGGGCGAAAAACTGTTTTTT. Translating gives CASSISEGWGEKLFF.

V usage is TRBV9 and J usage is TRBJ2-3; a possible D gene is TRBD1 (6 bases). With 4 bases removed from V and 2 bases from J, the gap between germline ends came to 14 bases. This CDR3 has 15 amino acids. Germline CDR1 and CDR2: SGDLS and YYNGEE. CDR3 protein: CASSPGAGSTDTQYF. Here the CDR3 DNA reads TGTGCCAGCAGCCCAGGGGCAGGGTCCACAGATACGCAGTATTTT.

The CDR3 spells CAWSVRGEVEKLFF. In DNA form, the CDR3 reads TGTGCCTGGAGTGTACGGGGGGAGGTTGAAAAACTGTTTTTT. The chain links TRBV30 to TRBJ1-4; TRBD1 is a possible D gene (5 bases). The germline gives CDR1 GTSNPN, CDR2 SVGIG (reference sequence). Trimming removed 0 bases at V and 7 bases at J, with 12 bases between. The CDR3 covers 14 residues.

CDR3 amino acids: CASKRDTYNEQFF. CDR3 coding DNA: TGTGCCAGCAAGAGGGACACCTACAATGAGCAGTTCTTC. V is TRBV6-5 and J is TRBJ2-1; a possible D gene is TRBD1 (6 bases). The CDR3 consists of 13 residues. Germline loops: CDR1 MNHEY, CDR2 SVGAGI. Trimming cost V 7 bases and J 2 bases, with 9 bases left between them.

V usage is TRBV30 and J usage is TRBJ1-1; no definite D call. Germline-derived CDR1 and CDR2 are GTSNPN and SVGIG (reference sequence). V lost 3 bases and J 3 bases, leaving 17 bases between the germline ends. This CDR3 is built from 15 residues. In DNA form, the CDR3 reads TGTGCCTGGAGCCTCCTCGGACGGTTTGACACTGAAGCTTTCTTT. Translated, it gives CAWSLLGRFDTEAFF.

V is TRBV9 and J is TRBJ2-7, with 9 bases aligning to TRBD1. The CDR3 is 16 residues long. The V and J ends lost 0 bases and 5 bases, in that order; junction bases with no gene match: 9. Germline CDR1 is SGDLS and CDR2 is YYNGEE. The CDR3 nucleotides read TGTGCCAGCAGCGTAGCTGGGACAGGGACGTTCAACGAGCAGTACTTC. This encodes CASSVAGTGTFNEQYF. Filled out from reference TRBV9 and TRBJ2-7, the complete variable domain reads DSGVTQTPKHLITATGQRVTLRCSPRSGDLSVYWYQQSLDQGLQFLIQYYNGEERAKGNILERFSAQQFPDLHSELNLSSLELGDSALYFCASSVAGTGTFNEQYFGPGTRLTVT.

This clone was found a few times. The chain links TRBV2 to TRBJ2-7; tentatively, D is TRBD1 (6 bases). Germline V gives CDR1 SNHLY, CDR2 FYNNEI. V was shortened by 7 bases and J by 1 base, with 14 bases between the two germline ends. This CDR3 has 14 residues. CDR3 nucleotide sequence: TGTGCCAGCAAGGGGGTTGGGCAGTCCTACGAGCAGTACTTC. The encoded protein is CASKGVGQSYEQYF.

The chain couples TRBV2 to TRBJ1-5, with D perhaps TRBD1 (5 bases). This CDR3 spans 15 amino acids. Trimming shortened V by 7 bases and J by 5 bases, and 18 bases separated the two germline ends. CDR1 is SNHLY, CDR2 FYNNEI, per germline. In DNA form, the CDR3 reads TGTGCCAGCAAGCAGTGGGGCGGGGGGGATCAGCCCCAGCATTTT. It codes for CASKQWGGGDQPQHF. Full variable domain (outside the CDR3, taken from reference TRBV2 and TRBJ1-5): EPEVTQTPSHQVTQMGQEVILRCVPISNHLYFYWYRQILGQKVEFLVSFYNNEISEKSEIFDDQFSVERPDGSNFTLKIRSTKLEDSAMYFCASKQWGGGDQPQHFGDGTRLSIL.

V usage is TRBV6-2 or TRBV6-3 and J usage is TRBJ2-1; the D call may be TRBD1 or TRBD2 (5 bases each). The CDR3 runs 16 residues. The germline CDR1 and CDR2 sequences are MNHEY and SVGEGT. The V and J ends lost 2 bases and 6 bases respectively, with 17 bases between them. CDR3 nucleotides: TGTGCCAGCAGTTACGGTGGTCAGGGAGCAACCAATGAGCAGTTCTTC. The encoded protein is CASSYGGQGATNEQFF.